The next 24 T cell receptor beta chains were all read from a single sample in a study of CD8+ T cells in alopecia areata. Extraction and reverse transcription of RNA yielded cDNA as the sequencing template. Profiling relied on immunoSEQ multiplex PCR, and the TCRdb table lists in-frame clones only, not all of them. This sample has some 150,000 clones, with about three fifths found just once. Sequenced material: CD4+ T cells sorted from blood, taken at week 0. All receptors derive from a human donor with alopecia areata.

V usage is TRBV7-8 and J usage is TRBJ1-5; D is uncertain. Per germline, CDR1 SGHVS and CDR2 FQNEAQ. This CDR3 comprises 16 residues. V lost 5 bases, J lost 6 bases, and 20 bases lay in between. Here the CDR3 reads CASSPGNQVLSQPQHF. In nucleotides, the CDR3 is TGTGCCAGCAGCCCGGGGAATCAAGTGTTGAGTCAGCCCCAGCATTTT. The full variable domain, in which reference TRBV7-8 and TRBJ1-5 provide the parts outside the CDR3, is GAGVSQSPRYKVAKRGQDVALRCDPISGHVSLFWYQQALGQGPEFLTYFQNEAQLDKSGLPSDRFFAERPEGSVSTLKIQRTQQEDSAVYLCASSPGNQVLSQPQHFGDGTRLSIL.

CDR3 DNA: TGTGCCAGTAGTCTCCGTAATGGGTATGAGCAGTTCTTC. Translated, it gives CASSLRNGYEQFF. This chain joins TRBV19 and TRBJ2-1; D gene uncertain. CDR1 and CDR2 from the germline V gene are LNHDA and SQIVND (reference sequence). The CDR3 has 13 residues. Trimming pared 5 bases from V and 8 bases from J, leaving 13 bases between.

The V and J genes are TRBV29-1 and TRBJ1-2; D is perhaps TRBD1 (5 bases). The CDR3 totals 12 residues. V shed 1 base and J shed 8 bases, with 11 bases lying between them. Germline V lookup: CDR1 SQVTM, CDR2 ANQGSEA. The DNA of the CDR3 is TGCAGCGTTGAAGTAGGGACTTGGGGCTACACCTTC. Encoded protein: CSVEVGTWGYTF. The full variable domain, with the rest looked up from reference TRBV29-1 and TRBJ1-2, is SAVISQKPSRDICQRGTSLTIQCQVDSQVTMMFWYRQQPGQSLTLIATANQGSEATYESGFVIDKFPISRPNLTFSTLTVSNMSPEDSSIYLCSVEVGTWGYTFGSGTRLTVV.

This clone was observed a few times. J is TRBJ1-1 and V is TRBV7-2, with 7 bases lining up with TRBD1. CDR1 is SGHTA, CDR2 FQGNSA, per germline. The CDR3 has 12 residues. V was clipped by 4 bases and J by 6 bases; unmatched bases: 2. This CDR3 is CASSSQGSEAFF. CDR3 nucleotide sequence: TGTGCCAGCAGCTCACAGGGGTCTGAAGCTTTCTTT.

The V gene is TRBV30, the J gene TRBJ1-4; D gene uncertain. Germline V gene sequence: CDR1 GTSNPN, CDR2 SVGIG (reference sequence). Trimming stripped 4 bases from V and 8 bases from J, with 14 bases between. There are 13 residues in the CDR3. The CDR3: CAWTKTDFEKLFF. In DNA form, the CDR3 reads TGTGCCTGGACTAAAACGGATTTCGAAAAACTGTTTTTT. The full variable domain, with the rest looked up from reference TRBV30 and TRBJ1-4, is SQTIHQWPATLVQPVGSPLSLECTVEGTSNPNLYWYRQAAGRGLQLLFYSVGIGQISSEVPQNLSASRPQDRQFILSSKKLLLSDSGFYLCAWTKTDFEKLFFGSGTQLSVL.

This chain links TRBV5-1 with TRBJ1-4, with 7 bases aligning to TRBD1. V shed 2 bases, J shed 0 bases, and the junction held 4 bases outside the gene matches. This CDR3 comprises 16 residues. The germline V gene encodes CDR1 SGHRS and CDR2 YFSETQ. DNA of the CDR3: TGCGCCAGCAGCTTAGGACAGGTTGCAACTAATGAAAAACTGTTTTTT. This encodes CASSLGQVATNEKLFF. Filled out from reference TRBV5-1 and TRBJ1-4, the complete variable domain reads KAGVTQTPRYLIKTRGQQVTLSCSPISGHRSVSWYQQTPGQGLQFLFEYFSETQRNKGNFPGRFSGRQFSNSRSEMNVSTLELGDSALYLCASSLGQVATNEKLFFGSGTQLSVL.

The genes are TRBV19 and TRBJ2-1; TRBD1 agrees at 10 bases. The CDR3 totals 17 residues. V lost 5 bases and J lost 5; bases outside the gene matches: 12. The germline V gene has CDR1 LNHDA and CDR2 SQIVND (reference sequence). DNA of the CDR3: TGTGCCAGTAGTCTCCGTTGGGGGACAGGGGTGGACAATGAGCAGTTCTTC. Its protein product is CASSLRWGTGVDNEQFF.

This clone has a handful of counts. The genes are TRBV29-1 and TRBJ2-5; TRBD2 aligns across 9 bases. The CDR3 contains 12 residues. Losses at the gene ends were 8 bases for V and 5 bases for J; bases not matched to a gene: 6. Germline CDR1 SQVTM, CDR2 ANQGSEA. The CDR3 sequence is CSTRSGGETQYF. The CDR3 nucleotides read TGCAGCACCCGTAGCGGGGGTGAGACCCAGTACTTC.

The chain combines TRBV15 with TRBJ2-7, with D perhaps assigned TRBD1 or TRBD2 (6 bases each). Per the germline V gene, CDR1 is LNHNV and CDR2 is YYDKDF (reference sequence). This CDR3 is built from 14 residues. Trimming pared 5 bases from V and 6 bases from J, leaving 17 bases between. The CDR3 loop reads CATSAGTGPGEQYF. The CDR3 bases are TGTGCCACCAGCGCGGGAACAGGGCCAGGCGAGCAGTACTTC.

In DNA, the CDR3 is TGCGCCAGCACCCCCCTAGCGGGGGGAACCTACGAGCAGTACTTC. Translated, it gives CASTPLAGGTYEQYF. The rearrangement links TRBV5-1 to TRBJ2-7; 11 bases align to TRBD2. V gave up 6 bases and J gave up 2 bases; unmatched junction bases: 7. Germline V CDR1 and CDR2: SGHRS, YFSETQ. This CDR3 contains 15 residues.

The count of this clone is one. This CDR3 is CASRIDRGRETQYF. The CDR3 DNA reads TGTGCCAGCAGAATAGACAGGGGGCGAGAGACCCAGTACTTC. This chain links TRBV6-5 with TRBJ2-5; 10 bases agree with TRBD1. Germline loops: CDR1 MNHEY, CDR2 SVGAGI. V dropped 6 bases and J dropped 4; count of bases not matched to a gene: 5. This CDR3 comprises 14 residues.

The rearrangement joins TRBV4-3 to TRBJ1-2; TRBD1 matches 7 bases. Losses at the gene ends were 3 bases for V and 4 bases for J; bases not matched to a gene: 14. CDR1 is LGHNA, CDR2 YSLEER, per germline. The CDR3 is 17 amino acids. The CDR3 nucleotides are TGCGCCAGCAGCCAGTTGGGAAGACAGGGAATATTCTATGGCTACACCTTC. As protein: CASSQLGRQGIFYGYTF.

V gene TRBV4-2 combines with J gene TRBJ1-5; weak D call: TRBD1 (6 bases). The CDR3 length is 18 residues. CDR1 is LGHNA, CDR2 YNFKEQ, per germline. V dropped 0 bases and J dropped 0 bases, with 15 bases sitting between them. The CDR3 spells CASSQDSGGDHSNQPQHF. The DNA for the CDR3 is TGTGCCAGCAGCCAAGATTCTGGGGGCGATCATAGCAATCAGCCCCAGCATTTT.

The chain recombines TRBV20-1 with TRBJ2-7; D remains unclear. Germline V gene data show CDR1 as DFQATT and CDR2 as SNEGSKA (reference sequence). There are 11 residues in the CDR3. Trimming pared 0 bases from V and 7 bases from J, leaving 7 bases between. The CDR3 DNA reads TGCAGTGCTAGAGAGACTTGGGAGCAGTACTTC. This gives the protein CSARETWEQYF.

CDR3 coding DNA: TGTGCCATCAGTGTTGGGCTAGCAGTCACAGATACGCAGTATTTT. This sequence encodes CAISVGLAVTDTQYF. The J gene is TRBJ2-3, the V gene TRBV10-3; maybe TRBD2 (5 bases). Trimming cost V 4 bases and J 2 bases, with 13 bases left between them. The germline V gene encodes CDR1 ENHRY and CDR2 SYGVKD. This CDR3 is 15 amino acids long.

The chain recombines TRBV29-1 with TRBJ1-2; weak D call: TRBD1 (5 bases). The length of the CDR3 is 12 residues. V gave up 4 bases and J gave up 4 bases, with 10 bases separating them. The V gene's germline CDR1 is SQVTM and CDR2 ANQGSEA. The chain's CDR3 is CSVVRGLYGYTF. CDR3 coding DNA: TGCAGCGTTGTAAGGGGCCTCTATGGCTACACCTTC.

The chain has TRBV11-1 and TRBJ2-3, with 10 bases matching TRBD2. V was clipped by 5 bases and J by 10 bases; unmatched bases: 3. This CDR3 is 12 amino acids long. From germline, CDR1 is SGHAT and CDR2 FQDESV (reference sequence). The CDR3 DNA is TGTGCCAGCAGCAGCGGGGGGGAGGCGCAGTATTTT. This sequence encodes CASSSGGEAQYF.

This chain links TRBV4-3 with TRBJ2-3, with D perhaps being TRBD1 or TRBD2 (5 bases each). V was shortened by 1 base and J by 6 bases, with 14 bases between the two germline ends. CDR1 and CDR2 from the germline V gene are LGHNA and YSLEER. The CDR3 totals 15 residues. The CDR3 DNA is TGCGCCAGCAGCCAAGGGGACGGCCGCAGGGATACGCAGTATTTT. Translating it yields CASSQGDGRRDTQYF.

The gene calls are TRBV29-1 and TRBJ2-7, with D possibly being TRBD1 (6 bases). The CDR3 totals 12 residues. Trimming took off 7 bases at V and 4 bases at J, with 14 bases between the two ends. Germline lookup yields CDR1 SQVTM and CDR2 ANQGSEA. The CDR3, as DNA: TGCAGCGCCTGGGACACAAATTACGAGCAGTACTTC. Translating it yields CSAWDTNYEQYF.

In its sample, this clone was seen a few times. V is TRBV2 and J is TRBJ1-6, with 8 bases identical to TRBD1. The junction had 8 bases not matched to a gene; V was cut back by 7 bases and J by 9 bases. Germline CDR1 and CDR2: SNHLY and FYNNEI. The CDR3 loop spans 14 amino acids. CDR3 sequence: CASTPGQVTSPLHF. In nucleotides, the CDR3 is TGTGCCAGCACCCCGGGACAGGTCACTTCACCCCTCCACTTT.

The chain has TRBV29-1 and TRBJ2-3; tentatively, D is TRBD2 (5 bases). V was pared by 8 bases and J by 7 bases, with 13 bases between. Germline CDR1 and CDR2: SQVTM and ANQGSEA. The CDR3 runs 11 residues. This CDR3 reads CSTQDSHTQYF. The CDR3 DNA sequence: TGCAGCACGCAGGACTCACATACGCAGTATTTT.

The DNA for the CDR3 is TGTGCCTGGAGTCCCCGCGCCAGGGTGGAGACCGGGGAGCTGTTTTTT. It specifies CAWSPRARVETGELFF. The chain carries TRBV30 and TRBJ2-2; D perhaps matches TRBD1 (5 bases). This CDR3 region has 16 residues. Germline V gene data show CDR1 as GTSNPN and CDR2 as SVGIG (reference sequence). V was clipped by 2 bases and J by 5 bases, with 18 bases between them.

This chain links TRBV27 with TRBJ2-5; 11 bases match TRBD2. V trimming: 3 bases; J trimming: 2 bases; junction bases outside the gene matches: 2. CDR1 and CDR2 from the germline V gene are MNHEY and SMNVEV (reference sequence). This CDR3 has 15 amino acids. Here the CDR3 reads CASSFGTSGQETQYF. The CDR3, as DNA: TGTGCCAGCAGTTTTGGGACTAGCGGACAAGAGACCCAGTACTTC.

The rearrangement joins TRBV6-5 to TRBJ2-2, with D unclear. CDR3 size: 15 residues. Germline lookup yields CDR1 MNHEY and CDR2 SVGAGI. Trimming cost V 7 bases and J 4 bases, with 16 bases left between them. Here the CDR3 reads CASTFGLGFTGELFF. For the CDR3, the DNA is TGTGCCAGCACCTTCGGCTTAGGGTTCACCGGGGAGCTGTTTTTT.